This T cell receptor (beta chain) was retrieved from a study of blood T cell repertoires in COVID-19 (dated by TCRdb to the early 2020s). With respect to the entire study: Samples from collaborators originated in the United States, Italy and Spain and spanned both the acute and convalescent phases of COVID-19. The prospective study material was composed of cDNA or gDNA derived from T cells, B-cell-depleted T cells, or PBMCs. Subjects who had been exposed to COVID-19, were actively infected with it, or had recovered from it provided the deeply sampled blood TCRbeta repertoires that made up the dataset. The repertoires were released in a freely available public database meant as a resource for research on the immune response to SARS-CoV-2. Samples came from the ongoing ImmuneRACE study (first 160 participants) plus 1,254 subjects from 6 global collaborators. The sample metadata nearly always contained a de-identified subject ID, COVID-19 status, age in years and sex. Where available, HLA class I and class II types were obtained from metadata supplied by the sample provider rather than from assay-based typing. The paper as a whole reports these results and caveats: How much clinical and demographic metadata was included differed by source and by participant, and the metadata was provided uncurated.

The CDR3 has 14 amino acids, counting the end cysteine and phenylalanine. The CDR3 DNA has 42 bases and is translated from base 1. CDR1 and CDR2 are read off the germline V gene (reference sequence) as SGHNT and YYREEE. Deletion took 0 bases off V and 2 bases off J, with a span of 9 bases between the germline ends. In the prospective study, participants were about 18 to 90 years old, resided in fewer than 25 geographic areas of the United States, and were enrolled through a virtual design. To assign participants to cohorts, the prospective study relied on clinical history that participants themselves reported in a screening survey and a study questionnaire. Recovered participants in ImmuneRACE Cohort 3 were defined by two consecutive negative NP/OP PCR tests, clearance by a healthcare professional, or resolution of symptoms. In the prospective study, whole blood, serum and a nasopharyngeal or oropharyngeal swab were collected from each participant by mobile phlebotomists. Additional blood draws and questionnaires over an approximately two-month period could optionally be provided by prospective study participants. Before DNA extraction, prospective study blood samples were shipped either frozen or at room temperature.

TCRbeta CDR3 regions were amplified from genomic DNA by means of the immunoSEQ Assay, a bias-controlled multiplex PCR. Regarding the original processing steps: Within the assay, amplification of reference gene primers was used to estimate how many nucleated cells each sample contained. Sequence reads were collapsed and filtered to measure the absolute abundance of every unique TCRbeta CDR3 rearrangement. For each sample, productive Simpson clonality was calculated by taking the square root of Simpson's diversity index across productive rearrangements. TCRdb mirrors the immuneACCESS table, restricted to in-frame sequences. Some clones are absent from its copies; in checked studies, under half trace to an unresolved V gene, and the reason for the others is unknown. For V, J and clone size, that table is used; D and trimming come from the DNA. The sample has around 200,000 clones on record, approximately 90% of them singletons. Of the sample, 1.2% falls within the top ten clones.

Points on this clone: Its target antigen remains unknown. Base-call qualities are not available, and no considerably larger clone is one nucleotide away.

This TCR derives from a man aged 25 to 45 who had recovered from COVID-19. Sequencing was done on a sample of PBMCs or T cells enriched from blood (not recorded which). The chain employs TRBV5-4 and TRBJ2-7, with the D gene uncertain. CDR3 reads: CASSLGVGTYEQYF. The nucleotide sequence is TGTGCCAGCAGCTTGGGGGTGGGCACCTACGAGCAGTACTTC.